The T cell receptor (beta chain) under discussion was sequenced for a study of PD-1 blockade in classical Hodgkin lymphoma. Findings of the study overall: Factors driving the repertoire differences, possibly disease activity or prior therapy, remain undefined. Before treatment, TCR diversity in newly diagnosed patients was reportedly lower than in healthy donors.

Time point noted: newly diagnosed, previously untreated cHL patient sample. Comparison samples consisted of PBMCs from newly diagnosed, untreated classical Hodgkin lymphoma. Here immunoSEQ multiplex PCR was the method, and the copy in TCRdb shows in-frame clones only, minus some. The table lists some 17,000 clones, about 83% of them singletons. Note on this clone: The antigen is unknown.

CDR1 and CDR2 (germline): SNHLY, FYNNEI. Trimming removed 2 bases at V and 7 bases at J, with 9 bases between. The CDR3 runs to 13 residues. This receptor was identified in a human donor with classical Hodgkin lymphoma. The chain links TRBV2 to TRBJ1-5, with TRBD1 as a possible D gene (5 bases). Source material: peripheral blood mononuclear cells (PBMCs). The CDR3 loop is CASSELRTQPQHF. In nucleotides, the CDR3 is TGTGCCAGCAGTGAACTAAGGACACAGCCCCAGCATTTT.